This paragraph covers one T cell receptor beta chain sequence. As originally analysed: Reference gene primers were amplified, and this amplification served to estimate nucleated cell counts. Clones were sequenced by immunoSEQ multiplex PCR, and TCRdb holds only the in-frame ones, with some missing. V and J calls plus clone size are reproduced from that table; the DNA served to infer D and trimming. Of about 200,000 clones in the sample, around nine tenths were seen once. The sample comes from a study of blood T cell repertoires in COVID-19. At the level of the study: PBMCs, B-cell-depleted T cells, or T cells were the source of the cDNA or gDNA that made up the material.

Germline V gene lookup returns CDR1 LGHNA and CDR2 YSLEER. V gave up 0 bases and J gave up 3 bases; unmatched junction bases: 2. This CDR3 comprises 14 residues. Sequencing was performed on peripheral blood. This rearrangement joins TRBV4-3 to TRBJ2-7; 7 bases are shared with TRBD1. This receptor was obtained from a middle-aged man with active or convalescent COVID-19. Here the CDR3 reads CASSQERDSYEQYF. In nucleotides, the CDR3 is TGCGCCAGCAGCCAAGAAAGGGACAGCTACGAGCAGTACTTC.